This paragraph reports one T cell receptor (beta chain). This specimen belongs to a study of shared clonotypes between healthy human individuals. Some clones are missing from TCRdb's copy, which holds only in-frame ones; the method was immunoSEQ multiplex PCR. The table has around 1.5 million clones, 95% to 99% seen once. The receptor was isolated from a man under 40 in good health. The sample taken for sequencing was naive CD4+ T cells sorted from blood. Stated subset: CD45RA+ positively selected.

This chain's CDR3 is CASSQDRGAYNEQFF. CDR3 bases: TGTGCCAGCAGTCAAGACAGGGGCGCCTACAATGAGCAGTTCTTC. This sequence joins TRBV27 and TRBJ2-1; TRBD1 agrees at 8 bases. The CDR3 has 15 residues. Germline V gives CDR1 MNHEY, CDR2 SMNVEV (reference sequence). V shed 5 bases and J 2 bases; nucleotides not matched to a gene: 5.